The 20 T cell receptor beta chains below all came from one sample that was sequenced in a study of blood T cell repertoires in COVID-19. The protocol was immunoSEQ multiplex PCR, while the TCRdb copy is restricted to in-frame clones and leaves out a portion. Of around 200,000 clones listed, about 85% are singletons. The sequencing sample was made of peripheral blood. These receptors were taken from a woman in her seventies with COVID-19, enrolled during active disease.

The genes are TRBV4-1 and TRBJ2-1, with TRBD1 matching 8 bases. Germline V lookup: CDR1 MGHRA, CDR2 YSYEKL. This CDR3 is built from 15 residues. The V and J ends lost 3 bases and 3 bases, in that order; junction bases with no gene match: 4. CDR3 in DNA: TGCGCCAGCAGCCAGGCCGGGACAGGCTACAATGAGCAGTTCTTC. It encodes CASSQAGTGYNEQFF.

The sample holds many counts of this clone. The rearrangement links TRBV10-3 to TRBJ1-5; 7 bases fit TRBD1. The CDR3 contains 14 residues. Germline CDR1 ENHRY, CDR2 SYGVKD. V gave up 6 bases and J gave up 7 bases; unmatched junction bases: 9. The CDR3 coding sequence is TGTGCCATCAGCGAGGGGGCGAAGGGGCAGCCCCAGCATTTT. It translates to CAISEGAKGQPQHF.

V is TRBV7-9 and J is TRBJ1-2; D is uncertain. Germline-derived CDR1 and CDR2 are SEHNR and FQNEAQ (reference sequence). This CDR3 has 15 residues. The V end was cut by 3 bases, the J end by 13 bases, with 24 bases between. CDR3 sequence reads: CASSFGPVPSLAATF. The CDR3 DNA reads TGTGCCAGCAGCTTTGGACCTGTGCCTTCCCTAGCGGCCACCTTC.

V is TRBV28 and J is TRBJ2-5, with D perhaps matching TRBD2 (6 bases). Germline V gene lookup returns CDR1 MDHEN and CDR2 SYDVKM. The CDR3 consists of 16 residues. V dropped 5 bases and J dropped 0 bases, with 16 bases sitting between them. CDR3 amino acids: CASSTLGGTYQETQYF. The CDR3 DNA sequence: TGTGCCAGCAGTACCTTGGGGGGAACGTACCAAGAGACCCAGTACTTC. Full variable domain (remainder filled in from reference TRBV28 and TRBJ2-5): DVKVTQSSRYLVKRTGEKVFLECVQDMDHENMFWYRQDPGLGLRLIYFSYDVKMKEKGDIPEGYSVSREKKERFSLILESASTNQTSMYLCASSTLGGTYQETQYFGPGTRLLVL.

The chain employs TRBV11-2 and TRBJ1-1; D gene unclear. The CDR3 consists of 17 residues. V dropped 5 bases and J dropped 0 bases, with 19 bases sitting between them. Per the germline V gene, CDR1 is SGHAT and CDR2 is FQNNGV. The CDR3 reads CASSPFGPLAMNTEAFF. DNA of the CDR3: TGTGCCAGCAGCCCGTTCGGCCCCCTAGCTATGAACACTGAAGCTTTCTTT.

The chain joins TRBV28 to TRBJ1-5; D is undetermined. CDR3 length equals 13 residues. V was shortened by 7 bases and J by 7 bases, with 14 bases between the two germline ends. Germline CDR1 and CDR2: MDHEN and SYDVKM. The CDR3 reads CASTVFAGQPQHF. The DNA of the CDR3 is TGTGCCAGCACCGTTTTTGCGGGGCAGCCCCAGCATTTT.

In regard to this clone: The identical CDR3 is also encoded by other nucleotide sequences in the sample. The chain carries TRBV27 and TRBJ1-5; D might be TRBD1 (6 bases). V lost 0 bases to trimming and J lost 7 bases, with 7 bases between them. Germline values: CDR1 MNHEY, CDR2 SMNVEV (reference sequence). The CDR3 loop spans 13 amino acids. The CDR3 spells CASSLSGGQPQHF. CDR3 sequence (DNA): TGTGCCAGCAGTTTATCTGGGGGCCAGCCCCAGCATTTT.

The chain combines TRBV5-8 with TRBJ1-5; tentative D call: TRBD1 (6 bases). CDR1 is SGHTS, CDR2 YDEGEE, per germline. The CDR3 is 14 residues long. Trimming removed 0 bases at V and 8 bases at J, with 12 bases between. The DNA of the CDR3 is TGTGCCAGCAGCTTGGAGGGGGGGTTGGAGCCCCAGCATTTT. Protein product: CASSLEGGLEPQHF.

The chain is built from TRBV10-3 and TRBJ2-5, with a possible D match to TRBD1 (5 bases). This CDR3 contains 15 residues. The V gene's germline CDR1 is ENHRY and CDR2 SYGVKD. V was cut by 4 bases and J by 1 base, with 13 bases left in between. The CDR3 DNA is TGTGCCATCAGTGGTGGGCAGGGCCTCCAAGAGACCCAGTACTTC. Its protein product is CAISGGQGLQETQYF.

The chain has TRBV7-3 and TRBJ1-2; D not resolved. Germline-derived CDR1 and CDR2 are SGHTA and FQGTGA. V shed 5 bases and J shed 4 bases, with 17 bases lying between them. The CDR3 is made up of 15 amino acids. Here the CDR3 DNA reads TGTGCCAGCAGCCCTGCAGGCTTGTCCCCCTATGGCTACACCTTC. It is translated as CASSPAGLSPYGYTF.

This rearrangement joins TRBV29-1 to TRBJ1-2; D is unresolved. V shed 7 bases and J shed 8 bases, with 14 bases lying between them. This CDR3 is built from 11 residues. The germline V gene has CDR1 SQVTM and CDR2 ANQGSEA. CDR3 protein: CSELGVGGYTF. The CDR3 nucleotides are TGCAGCGAGTTGGGAGTGGGAGGCTACACCTTC.

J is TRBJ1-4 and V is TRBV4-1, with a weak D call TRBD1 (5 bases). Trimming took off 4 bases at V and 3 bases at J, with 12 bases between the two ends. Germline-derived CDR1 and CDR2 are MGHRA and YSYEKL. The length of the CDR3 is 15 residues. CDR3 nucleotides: TGCGCCAGCAGCCCTTCGGGGGTACCTAATGAAAAACTGTTTTTT. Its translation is CASSPSGVPNEKLFF.

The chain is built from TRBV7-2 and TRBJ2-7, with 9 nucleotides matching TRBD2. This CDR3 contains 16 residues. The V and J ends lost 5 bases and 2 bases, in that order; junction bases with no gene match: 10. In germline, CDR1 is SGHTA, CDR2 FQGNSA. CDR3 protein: CASSPDLLAGTYEQYF. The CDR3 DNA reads TGTGCCAGCAGCCCAGACCTACTAGCGGGCACCTACGAGCAGTACTTC.

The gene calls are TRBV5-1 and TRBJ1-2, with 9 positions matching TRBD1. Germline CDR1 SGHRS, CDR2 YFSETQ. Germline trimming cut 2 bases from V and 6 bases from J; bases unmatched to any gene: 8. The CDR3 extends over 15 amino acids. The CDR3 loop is CASSFTRTGENGYTF. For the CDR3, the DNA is TGCGCCAGCAGCTTTACGAGGACAGGGGAAAATGGCTACACCTTC.

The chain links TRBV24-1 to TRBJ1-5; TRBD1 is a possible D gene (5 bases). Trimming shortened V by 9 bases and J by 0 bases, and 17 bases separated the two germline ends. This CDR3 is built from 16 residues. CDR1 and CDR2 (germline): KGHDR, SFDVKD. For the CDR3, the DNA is TGTGCCACCGCTGAAGAGACAGCATATAGCAATCAGCCCCAGCATTTT. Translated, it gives CATAEETAYSNQPQHF.

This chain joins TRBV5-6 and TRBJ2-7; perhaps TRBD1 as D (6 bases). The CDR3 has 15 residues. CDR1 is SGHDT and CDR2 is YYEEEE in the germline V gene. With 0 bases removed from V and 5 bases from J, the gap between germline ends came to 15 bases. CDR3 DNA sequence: TGTGCCAGCAGCTTGGCCTCGGACAGTAAGGACGAGCAGTACTTC. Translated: CASSLASDSKDEQYF.

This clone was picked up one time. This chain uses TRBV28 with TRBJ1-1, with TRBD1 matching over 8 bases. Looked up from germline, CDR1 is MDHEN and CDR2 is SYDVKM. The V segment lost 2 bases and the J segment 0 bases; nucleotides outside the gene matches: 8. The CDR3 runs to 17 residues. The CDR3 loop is CASSLMPGQVLNTEAFF. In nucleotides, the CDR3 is TGTGCCAGCAGTTTAATGCCGGGACAGGTCTTGAACACTGAAGCTTTCTTT. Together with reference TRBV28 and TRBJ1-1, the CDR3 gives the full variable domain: DVKVTQSSRYLVKRTGEKVFLECVQDMDHENMFWYRQDPGLGLRLIYFSYDVKMKEKGDIPEGYSVSREKKERFSLILESASTNQTSMYLCASSLMPGQVLNTEAFFGQGTRLTVV.

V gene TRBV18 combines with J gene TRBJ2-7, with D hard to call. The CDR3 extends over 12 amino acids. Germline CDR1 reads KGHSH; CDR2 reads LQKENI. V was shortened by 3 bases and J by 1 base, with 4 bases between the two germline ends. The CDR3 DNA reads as TGTGCCAGCTCACCGGAGTCCTACGAGCAGTACGTC. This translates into CASSPESYEQYV.

This CDR3 is CASSQAGGGMLEQFF. The CDR3 DNA is TGTGCCAGCAGCCAAGCGGGGGGGGGAATGTTGGAGCAGTTCTTC. V usage is TRBV4-2 and J usage is TRBJ2-1; TRBD2 agrees at 8 bases. The CDR3 has 15 residues. From germline, CDR1 is LGHNA and CDR2 YNFKEQ. V gave up 1 base and J gave up 10 bases; unmatched junction bases: 9.

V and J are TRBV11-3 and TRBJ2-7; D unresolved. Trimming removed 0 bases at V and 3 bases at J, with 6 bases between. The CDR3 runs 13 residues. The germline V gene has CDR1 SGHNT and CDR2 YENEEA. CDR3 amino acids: CASSLDADYEQYF. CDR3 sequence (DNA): TGTGCCAGCAGCTTAGATGCGGACTACGAGCAGTACTTC.